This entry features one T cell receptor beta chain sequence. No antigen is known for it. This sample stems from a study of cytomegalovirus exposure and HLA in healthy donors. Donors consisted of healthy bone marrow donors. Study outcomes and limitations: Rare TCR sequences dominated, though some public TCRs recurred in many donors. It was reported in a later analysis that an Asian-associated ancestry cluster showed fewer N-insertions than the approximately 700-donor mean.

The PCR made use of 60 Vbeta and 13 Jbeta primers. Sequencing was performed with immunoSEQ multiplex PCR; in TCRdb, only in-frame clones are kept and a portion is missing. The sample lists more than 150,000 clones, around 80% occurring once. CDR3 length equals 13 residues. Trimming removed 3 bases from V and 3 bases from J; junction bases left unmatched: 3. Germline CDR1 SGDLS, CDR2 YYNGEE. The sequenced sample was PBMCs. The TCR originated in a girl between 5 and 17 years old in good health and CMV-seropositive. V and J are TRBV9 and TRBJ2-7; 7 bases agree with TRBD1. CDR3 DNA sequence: TGTGCCAGCAGCGCCGGGACAGACTACGAGCAGTACTTC. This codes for CASSAGTDYEQYF.